What follows is one TCR beta chain and its context. Its antigen is not identified. A history of autoimmune disease or systemic immunosuppression excluded patients. Peripheral blood came from all dose cohorts at three timepoints. Libraries were prepared by immunoSEQ multiplex PCR; TCRdb keeps only in-frame clonotypes and omits some of them. The repertoire has tens of thousands of clones, about 90% of them found once; the top ten carry under 3.5%. This sample was taken from a study of OX40 agonist ivuxolimab in advanced cancers. CDR3 length equals 15 residues. V shed 0 bases, J shed 3 bases, and the junction held 3 bases outside the gene matches. Germline V gene sequence: CDR1 LGHNA, CDR2 YNFKEQ. Whole-study results and caveats: Near-lowest levels of clonal expansion characterized partial responders at 0.1-3.0 mg/kg.

The receptor comes from an adult with an advanced solid tumor such as melanoma, head and neck, liver or kidney cancer. Source: CD4+ or CD8+ T cells sorted from blood, taken in a trial of the OX40 agonist ivuxolimab. The rearrangement joins TRBV4-2 to TRBJ1-2, with 8 bases aligning to TRBD1. The CDR3 nucleotides are TGTGCCAGCAGCCAAGACCCGGGACAGGACTATGGCTACACCTTC. Protein product: CASSQDPGQDYGYTF.